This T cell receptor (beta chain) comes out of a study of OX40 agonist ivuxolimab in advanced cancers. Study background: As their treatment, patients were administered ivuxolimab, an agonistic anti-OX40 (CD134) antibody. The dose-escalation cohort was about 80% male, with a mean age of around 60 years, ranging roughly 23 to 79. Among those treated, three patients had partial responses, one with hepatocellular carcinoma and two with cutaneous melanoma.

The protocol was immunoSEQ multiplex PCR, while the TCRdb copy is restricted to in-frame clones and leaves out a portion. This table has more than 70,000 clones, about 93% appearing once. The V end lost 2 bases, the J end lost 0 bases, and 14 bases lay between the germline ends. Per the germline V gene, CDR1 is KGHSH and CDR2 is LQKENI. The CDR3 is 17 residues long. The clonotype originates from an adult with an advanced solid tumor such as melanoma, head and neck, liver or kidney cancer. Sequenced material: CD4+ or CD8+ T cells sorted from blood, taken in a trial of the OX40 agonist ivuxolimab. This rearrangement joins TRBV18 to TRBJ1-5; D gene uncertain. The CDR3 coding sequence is TGTGCCAGCTCACCAACAGCCGGAGAGTATAGCAATCAGCCCCAGCATTTT. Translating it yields CASSPTAGEYSNQPQHF.